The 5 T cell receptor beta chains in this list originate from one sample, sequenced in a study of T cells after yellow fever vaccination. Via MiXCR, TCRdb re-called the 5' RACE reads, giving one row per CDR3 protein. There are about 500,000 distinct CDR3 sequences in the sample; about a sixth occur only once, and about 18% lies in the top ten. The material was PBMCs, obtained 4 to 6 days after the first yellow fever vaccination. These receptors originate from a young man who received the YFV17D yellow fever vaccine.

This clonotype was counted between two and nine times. CDR3 region: CASSQFLFNEQFF. The CDR3 DNA is TGCGCCAGCAGCCAATTTTTATTCAATGAGCAGTTCTTC. The rearrangement uses TRBV4-3 and TRBJ2-1; D gene unclear. The germline gives CDR1 LGHNA, CDR2 YSLEER. This CDR3 comprises 13 residues. V gave up 2 bases and J gave up 6 bases, with 8 bases separating them.

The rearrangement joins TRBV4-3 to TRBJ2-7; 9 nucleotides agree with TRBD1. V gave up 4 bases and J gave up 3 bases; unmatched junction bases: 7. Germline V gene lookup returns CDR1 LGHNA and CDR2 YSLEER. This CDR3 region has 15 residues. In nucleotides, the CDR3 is TGCGCCAGCAGCCCAGGGACAGGGATTGTCTACGAGCAGTACTTC. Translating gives CASSPGTGIVYEQYF.

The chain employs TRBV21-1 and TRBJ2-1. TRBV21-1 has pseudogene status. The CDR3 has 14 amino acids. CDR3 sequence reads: CASSNREPFNEQFF. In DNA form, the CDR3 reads TGTGCCAGCAGCAATCGGGAGCCCTTCAATGAGCAGTTCTTC.

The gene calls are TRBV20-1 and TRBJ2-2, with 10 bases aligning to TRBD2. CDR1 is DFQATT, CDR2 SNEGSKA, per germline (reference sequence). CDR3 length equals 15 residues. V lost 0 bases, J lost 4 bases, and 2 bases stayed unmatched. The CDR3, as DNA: TGCAGTGCTAGAGACTTAGCGGGGGGCACCGGGGAGCTGTTTTTT. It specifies CSARDLAGGTGELFF.

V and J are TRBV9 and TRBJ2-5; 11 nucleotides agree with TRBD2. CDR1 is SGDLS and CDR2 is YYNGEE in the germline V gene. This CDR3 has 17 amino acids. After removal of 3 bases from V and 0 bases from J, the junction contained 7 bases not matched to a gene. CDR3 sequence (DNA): TGTGCCAGCAGCGCGACCCAGGGACTAGCGGACCAAGAGACCCAGTACTTC. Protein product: CASSATQGLADQETQYF. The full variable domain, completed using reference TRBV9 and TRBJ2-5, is DSGVTQTPKHLITATGQRVTLRCSPRSGDLSVYWYQQSLDQGLQFLIQYYNGEERAKGNILERFSAQQFPDLHSELNLSSLELGDSALYFCASSATQGLADQETQYFGPGTRLLVL.